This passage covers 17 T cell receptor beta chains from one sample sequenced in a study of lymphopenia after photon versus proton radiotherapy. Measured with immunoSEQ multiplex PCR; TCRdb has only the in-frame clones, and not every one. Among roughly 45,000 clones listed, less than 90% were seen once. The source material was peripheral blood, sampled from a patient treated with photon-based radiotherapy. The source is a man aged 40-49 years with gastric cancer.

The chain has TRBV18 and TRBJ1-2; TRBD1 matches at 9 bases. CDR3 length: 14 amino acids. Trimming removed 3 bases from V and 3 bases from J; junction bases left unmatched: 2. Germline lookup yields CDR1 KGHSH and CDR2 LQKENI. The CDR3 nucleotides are TGTGCCAGCTCACCCAGGACAGGGGACTATGGCTACACCTTC. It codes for CASSPRTGDYGYTF.

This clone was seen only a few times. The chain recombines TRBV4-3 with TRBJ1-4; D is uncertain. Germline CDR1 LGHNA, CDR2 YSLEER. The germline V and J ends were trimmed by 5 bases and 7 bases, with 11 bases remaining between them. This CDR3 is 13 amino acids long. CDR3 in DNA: TGCGCCAGCAGCAAGGTTCGCAGTGAAAAACTGTTTTTT. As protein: CASSKVRSEKLFF.

CDR3 in amino acids: CASSFGDTQYF. CDR3 bases: TGTGCCAGCAGCTTTGGAGATACGCAGTATTTT. The chain joins TRBV11-2 to TRBJ2-3; D is uncertain. Germline V gives CDR1 SGHAT, CDR2 FQNNGV. CDR3 size: 11 residues. Trimming pared 3 bases from V and 5 bases from J, leaving 3 bases between.

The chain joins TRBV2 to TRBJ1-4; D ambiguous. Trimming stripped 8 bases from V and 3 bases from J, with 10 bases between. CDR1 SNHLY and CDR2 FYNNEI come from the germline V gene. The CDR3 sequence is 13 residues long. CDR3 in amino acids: CASSGSSNEKLFF. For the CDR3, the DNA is TGTGCCAGCTCGGGCAGCTCTAATGAAAAACTGTTTTTT.

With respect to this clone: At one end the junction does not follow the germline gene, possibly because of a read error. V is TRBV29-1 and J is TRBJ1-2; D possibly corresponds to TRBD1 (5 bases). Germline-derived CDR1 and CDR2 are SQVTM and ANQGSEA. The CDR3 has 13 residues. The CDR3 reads CSVEAGYDYGYTF. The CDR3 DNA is TGCAGCGTAGAAGCAGGGTATGACTATGGCTACACCTTC.

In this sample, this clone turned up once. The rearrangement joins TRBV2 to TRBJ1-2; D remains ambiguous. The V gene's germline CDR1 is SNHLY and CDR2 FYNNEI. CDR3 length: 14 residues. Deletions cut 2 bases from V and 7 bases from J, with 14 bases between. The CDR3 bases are TGTGCCAGCAGTGAATCGGGCAGGCGAAGTGGCTACACCTTC. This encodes CASSESGRRSGYTF.

In DNA form, the CDR3 reads TGCGCCAGCAGCTTGGGAGGGGGTGGCACTGAAGCTTTCTTT. The encoded protein is CASSLGGGGTEAFF. V and J are TRBV5-1 and TRBJ1-1, with D tentatively TRBD1 (6 bases). Between the trimmed V and J ends, which lost 0 bases and 4 bases, there was a span of 10 bases. Germline CDR1 is SGHRS and CDR2 is YFSETQ. The CDR3 sequence is 14 residues long.

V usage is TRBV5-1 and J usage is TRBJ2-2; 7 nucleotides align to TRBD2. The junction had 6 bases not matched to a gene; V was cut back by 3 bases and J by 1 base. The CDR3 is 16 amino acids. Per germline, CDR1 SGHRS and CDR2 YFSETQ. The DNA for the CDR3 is TGCGCCAGCAGCTCCAAGTTAGCGGGGAACACCGGGGAGCTGTTTTTT. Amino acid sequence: CASSSKLAGNTGELFF.

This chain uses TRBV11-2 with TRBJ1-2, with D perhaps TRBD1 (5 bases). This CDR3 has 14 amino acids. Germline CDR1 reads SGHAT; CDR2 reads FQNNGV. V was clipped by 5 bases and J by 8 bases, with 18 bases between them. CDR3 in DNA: TGTGCCAGCAGCCTATACGGGGGGTCTCGGGGCTACACCTTC. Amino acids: CASSLYGGSRGYTF.

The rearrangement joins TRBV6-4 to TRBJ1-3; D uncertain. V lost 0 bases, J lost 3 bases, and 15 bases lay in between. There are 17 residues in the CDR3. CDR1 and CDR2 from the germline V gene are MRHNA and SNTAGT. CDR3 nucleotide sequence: TGTGCCAGCAGTGACTCGAATATTCCCCGACATGGAAACACCATATATTTT. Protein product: CASSDSNIPRHGNTIYF.

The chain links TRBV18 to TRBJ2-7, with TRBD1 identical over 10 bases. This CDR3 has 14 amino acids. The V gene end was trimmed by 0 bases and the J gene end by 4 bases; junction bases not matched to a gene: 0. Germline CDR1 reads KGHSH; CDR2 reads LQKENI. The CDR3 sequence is CASSPPGQGYEQYF. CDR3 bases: TGTGCCAGCTCACCACCGGGACAGGGGTACGAGCAGTACTTC. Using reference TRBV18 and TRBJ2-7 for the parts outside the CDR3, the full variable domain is NAGVMQNPRHLVRRRGQEARLRCSPMKGHSHVYWYRQLPEEGLKFMVYLQKENIIDESGMPKERFSAEFPKEGPSILRIQQVVRGDSAAYFCASSPPGQGYEQYFGPGTRLTVT.

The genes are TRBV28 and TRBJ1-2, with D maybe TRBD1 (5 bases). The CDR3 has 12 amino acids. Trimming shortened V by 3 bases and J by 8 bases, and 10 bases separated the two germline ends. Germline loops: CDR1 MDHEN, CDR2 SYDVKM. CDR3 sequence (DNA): TGTGCCAGCAGTTTTTGGAGACAGGGCTACACCTTC. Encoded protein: CASSFWRQGYTF.

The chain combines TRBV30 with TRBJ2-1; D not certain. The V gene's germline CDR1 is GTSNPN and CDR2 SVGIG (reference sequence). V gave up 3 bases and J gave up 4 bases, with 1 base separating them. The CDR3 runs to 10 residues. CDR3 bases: TGTGCCTGGAGGTACAATGAGCAGTTCTTC. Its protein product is CAWRYNEQFF. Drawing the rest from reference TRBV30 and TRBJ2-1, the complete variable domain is SQTIHQWPATLVQPVGSPLSLECTVEGTSNPNLYWYRQAAGRGLQLLFYSVGIGQISSEVPQNLSASRPQDRQFILSSKKLLLSDSGFYLCAWRYNEQFFGPGTRLTVL.

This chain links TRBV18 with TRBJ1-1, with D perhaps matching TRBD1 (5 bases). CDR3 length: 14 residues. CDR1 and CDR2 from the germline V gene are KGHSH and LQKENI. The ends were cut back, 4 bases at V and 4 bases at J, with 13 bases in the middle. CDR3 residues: CASSRGRESTEAFF. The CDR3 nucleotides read TGTGCCAGCTCACGGGGGAGGGAGAGCACTGAAGCTTTCTTT. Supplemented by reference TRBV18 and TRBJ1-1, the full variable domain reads NAGVMQNPRHLVRRRGQEARLRCSPMKGHSHVYWYRQLPEEGLKFMVYLQKENIIDESGMPKERFSAEFPKEGPSILRIQQVVRGDSAAYFCASSRGRESTEAFFGQGTRLTVV.

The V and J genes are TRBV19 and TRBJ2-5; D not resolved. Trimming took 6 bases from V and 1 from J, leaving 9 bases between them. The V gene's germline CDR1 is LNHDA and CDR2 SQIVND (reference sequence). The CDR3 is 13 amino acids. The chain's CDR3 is CASSTDTQETQYF. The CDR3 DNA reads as TGTGCCAGTAGCACAGATACCCAAGAGACCCAGTACTTC.

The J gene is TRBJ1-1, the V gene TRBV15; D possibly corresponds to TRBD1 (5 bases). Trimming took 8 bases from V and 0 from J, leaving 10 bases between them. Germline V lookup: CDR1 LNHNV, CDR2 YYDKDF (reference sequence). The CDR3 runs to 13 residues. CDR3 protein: CATGRQLNTEAFF. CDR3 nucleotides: TGTGCCACCGGACGACAGTTGAACACTGAAGCTTTCTTT.

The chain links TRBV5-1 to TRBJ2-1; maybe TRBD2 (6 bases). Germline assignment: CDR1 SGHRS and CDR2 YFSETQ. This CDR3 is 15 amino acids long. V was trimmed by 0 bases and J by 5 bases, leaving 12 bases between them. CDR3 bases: TGCGCCAGCAGCTTGGGACTAGGTTCCCACAATGAGCAGTTCTTC. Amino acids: CASSLGLGSHNEQFF. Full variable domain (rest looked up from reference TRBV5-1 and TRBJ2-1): KAGVTQTPRYLIKTRGQQVTLSCSPISGHRSVSWYQQTPGQGLQFLFEYFSETQRNKGNFPGRFSGRQFSNSRSEMNVSTLELGDSALYLCASSLGLGSHNEQFFGPGTRLTVL.